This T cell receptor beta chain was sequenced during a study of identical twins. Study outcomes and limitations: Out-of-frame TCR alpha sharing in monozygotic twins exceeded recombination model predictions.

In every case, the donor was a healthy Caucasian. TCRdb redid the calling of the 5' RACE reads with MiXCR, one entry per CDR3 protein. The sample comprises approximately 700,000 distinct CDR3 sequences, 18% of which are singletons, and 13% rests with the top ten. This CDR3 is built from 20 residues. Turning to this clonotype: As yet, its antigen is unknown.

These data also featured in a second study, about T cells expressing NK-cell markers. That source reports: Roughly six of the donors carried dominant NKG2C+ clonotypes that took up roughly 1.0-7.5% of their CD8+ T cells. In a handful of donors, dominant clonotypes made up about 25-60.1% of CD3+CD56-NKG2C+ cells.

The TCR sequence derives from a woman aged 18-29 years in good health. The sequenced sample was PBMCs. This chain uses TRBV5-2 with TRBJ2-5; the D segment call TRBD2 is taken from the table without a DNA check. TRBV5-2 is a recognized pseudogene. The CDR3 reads CARSPGRLASGRVRQETQYF. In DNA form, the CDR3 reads TGTGCCAGGAGCCCCGGGAGATTGGCTAGCGGGAGGGTAAGGCAAGAGACCCAGTACTTC.